This TCR beta chain derives from a study of T cell responses to AZD1222 COVID-19 vaccine. Overall study results and limits: Nearly half of unique spike-specific TCRs reportedly avoided B.1.351 and B.1.1.7 mutated regions.

V was clipped by 0 bases and J by 2 bases, with 11 bases between them. The CDR3 runs to 15 residues. Germline V gene lookup returns CDR1 SQVTM and CDR2 ANQGSEA. Profiled with immunoSEQ multiplex PCR; TCRdb holds only in-frame clones, not every one. The repertoire has 150,000 to 160,000 clones, roughly nine tenths of them found once; the top ten carry approximately 1.8%. A remark on this clone: Its target is not known.

This clonotype was sampled from an adult in good health. Sequences were derived from peripheral blood, sampled on day 0 of AZD1222 vaccination. V gene TRBV29-1 combines with J gene TRBJ1-3, with D possibly being TRBD1 (5 bases). CDR3 region: CSVEEGAGTGNTIYF. The CDR3 DNA sequence: TGCAGCGTTGAAGAAGGCGCAGGGACTGGAAACACCATATATTTT.